This T cell receptor beta chain was retrieved from a study of CD8 T cells in ankylosing spondylitis (TCRdb year 2017). As for the study more broadly: The study profiled T cell receptor beta repertoires in healthy donors and ankylosing spondylitis patients to find disease-linked TCR variants. In total, the full study cohort was made up of nearly 110 healthy donors and about two dozen ankylosing spondylitis patients. Samples of peripheral blood were taken, and for ankylosing spondylitis patients, synovial fluid was collected as well. Overall results and qualifications from the work: Some motif variants were previously reported in synovial fluid and blood of reactive arthritis patients, suggesting common disease-initiation mechanisms. According to the report, matched synovial fluid samples from ankylosing spondylitis patients were significantly enriched for the disease-linked clones. In peripheral blood, the disease-linked clones were found at relatively low frequencies and had a CD8+ phenotype. Blood from ankylosing spondylitis patients appeared to be characterized by a TCR beta motif composed of about eight highly homologous amino acid variants.

This clonotype was seen at least ten times. Which antigen it targets is not known. No much larger clonotype is one base removed from it; base qualities were not supplied. The run used an Illumina HiSeq 2500. Quantitative 5'-RACE with molecular barcodes was the method used to prepare the TCR beta libraries. The study's own analysis went as follows. Disease-linked TCR variants were identified with a new computational method built on a probabilistic model of VDJ rearrangement. TCRdb applied fastp at Q25 and MiXCR to the public reads, then kept only in-frame beta chains. Duplicate CDR3 protein sequences are folded into a single record with the most common DNA and genes. The V and J calls were not made by the authors but by TCRdb's processing. The sample records about 460,000 distinct CDR3 sequences, about 5.2% of which are singletons. Of the sample, under 4.5% falls within the top ten clones. CDR1 and CDR2, looked up from the germline V gene, are LGHNA and YSLEER. Trimmed from V: 0 bases; trimmed from J: 2 bases; junction bases lacking a gene match: 5. The CDR3 starts with the cysteine, ends with the phenylalanine, and has 17 residues. This entry keeps only the CDR3 DNA: 51 bases, framed from base 1.

The receptor chain draws on TRBV4-3 and TRBJ2-5, with 11 bases in between that match TRBD2. This receptor was identified in a male donor with ankylosing spondylitis. The sequenced sample was blood, either unsorted or a sorted T cell fraction (not recorded which). The encoded CDR3 is CASSQDILAGGQETQYF. The sequenced DNA is TGCGCCAGCAGCCAAGATATTCTAGCGGGGGGACAAGAGACCCAGTACTTC.